Below, 28 T cell receptor beta chains from the same sample are listed, as sequenced in a study of post-analysis software for immune sequencing data. No cognate antigen is known for these TCRs. Libraries were made from TCR beta cDNA, and they carried unique molecular identifiers. MiXCR was run by TCRdb on the PCR reads, yielding one entry per CDR3 protein. The table shows hundreds of thousands of distinct CDR3 sequences, with 36% occurring only once. Study observations and caveats: Patients used about 5 TRBV segments, including TRBV5-6, TRBV5-1 and TRBV20-1, more often than controls.

The sample taken for sequencing was blood. The receptors come from a girl aged 5 to 17 with multiple sclerosis.

The table lists this clonotype with a few counts. The chain is built from TRBV5-1 and TRBJ2-5; D might be TRBD1 or TRBD2, each matching 6 bases. The CDR3 runs 19 residues. Germline CDR1 SGHRS, CDR2 YFSETQ. Deletions cut 2 bases from V and 2 bases from J, with 25 bases between. The CDR3 DNA is TGCGCCAGCAGCTTAGGACTTCGGAGGGACACTTTAAGACAAGAGACCCAGTACTTC. Translating gives CASSLGLRRDTLRQETQYF.

Of note for this clonotype: The junction and the germline gene differ at one end; a read error may be behind it. The chain recombines TRBV25-1 with TRBJ1-2; D is unresolved. The germline gives CDR1 MGHDK, CDR2 SYGVNS. This CDR3 has 13 residues. The CDR3 region is CVSSEKSDYGYTF. In nucleotides, the CDR3 is TGTGTCAGCAGTGAGAAGTCCGACTATGGCTACACCTTC.

The chain combines TRBV6-2 or TRBV6-3 with TRBJ1-1, with TRBD1 matching over 8 bases. The CDR3 length is 12 residues. Germline-derived CDR1 and CDR2 are MNHEY and SVGEGT. V lost 4 bases, J lost 8 bases, and 3 bases stayed unmatched. CDR3 sequence (DNA): TGTGCCAGCAGTTCAACAGGGGGAGAAGCTTTCTTT. Translation: CASSSTGGEAFF.

This clonotype has at least ten counts. The chain joins TRBV5-1 to TRBJ2-1; 10 bases are a match to TRBD2. V dropped 4 bases and J dropped 6; count of bases not matched to a gene: 4. The germline V gene encodes CDR1 SGHRS and CDR2 YFSETQ. This CDR3 is 14 amino acids long. The CDR3 is CASSTSGGGNEQFF. The CDR3 DNA is TGCGCCAGCAGCACGAGCGGGGGGGGCAATGAGCAGTTCTTC.

This chain joins TRBV4-1 and TRBJ2-3; no clear D. The V end was cut by 1 base, the J end by 0 bases, with 8 bases between. The CDR3 extends over 15 amino acids. Germline V gene sequence: CDR1 MGHRA, CDR2 YSYEKL. As DNA, the CDR3 is TGCGCCAGCAGCCAAGTTCAGGCTAGCACAGATACGCAGTATTTT. Translation gives CASSQVQASTDTQYF.

This clonotype was picked up many times. In nucleotides, the CDR3 is TGCAGCGTTGGCGGGAGGGCTGCAGATACGCAGTATTTT. Protein product: CSVGGRAADTQYF. The rearrangement uses TRBV29-1 and TRBJ2-3; the match to TRBD2 covers 9 bases. The germline V gene encodes CDR1 SQVTM and CDR2 ANQGSEA. V shed 4 bases and J 4 bases; nucleotides not matched to a gene: 3. This CDR3 comprises 13 residues.

This clonotype came up many times. Here the CDR3 reads CASSENQGQTYEQYF. In DNA, the CDR3 is TGTGCCAGCAGTGAAAATCAGGGACAGACCTACGAGCAGTACTTC. The genes are TRBV2 and TRBJ2-7; 7 nucleotides agree with TRBD1. The CDR3 is 15 residues long. Germline CDR1 SNHLY, CDR2 FYNNEI. V lost 2 bases, J lost 2 bases, and 6 bases stayed unmatched.

The chain couples TRBV7-3 to TRBJ1-2; D is perhaps TRBD1 (6 bases). This CDR3 is built from 13 residues. Per the germline V gene, CDR1 is SGHTA and CDR2 is FQGTGA. V gave up 5 bases and J gave up 4 bases, with 11 bases separating them. In nucleotides, the CDR3 is TGTGCCAGCAGCACGACAGGCTCCTATGGCTACACCTTC. Protein product: CASSTTGSYGYTF.

This clonotype was seen at least ten times. The chain has TRBV4-1 and TRBJ1-5; D may be TRBD1 (5 bases). This CDR3 spans 15 amino acids. The V gene lost 3 bases and the J gene lost 9 bases, with 18 bases spanning the gap. The germline V gene has CDR1 MGHRA and CDR2 YSYEKL. CDR3 loop: CASSQIGTGVRPQHF. CDR3 nucleotides: TGCGCCAGCAGCCAGATAGGGACGGGGGTCCGGCCCCAGCATTTT.

The V and J genes are TRBV5-1 and TRBJ2-2, with D perhaps matching TRBD1 (5 bases). In germline, CDR1 is SGHRS, CDR2 YFSETQ. This CDR3 contains 16 residues. With 4 bases removed from V and 0 bases from J, the gap between germline ends came to 13 bases. In nucleotides, the CDR3 is TGCGCCAGCAGCCCCGTGACAGCGACGAACACCGGGGAGCTGTTTTTT. It translates to CASSPVTATNTGELFF.

This clonotype was seen many times. The rearrangement joins TRBV3-1 to TRBJ2-5; no reliable D call. Germline CDR1 and CDR2: LGHDT and YNNKEL (reference sequence). Trimming removed 4 bases from V and 5 bases from J, with 8 bases in between. This CDR3 is built from 12 residues. The CDR3 here is CASSRMGETQYF. Written as DNA, the CDR3 is TGTGCCAGCAGCCGCATGGGGGAGACCCAGTACTTC.

This clonotype was observed at least ten times. V and J are TRBV2 and TRBJ2-3; 11 bases map to TRBD2. With 6 bases clipped from V and 3 bases from J, the junction kept 8 bases outside the gene matches. The CDR3 consists of 16 residues. In germline, CDR1 is SNHLY, CDR2 FYNNEI. CDR3 loop: CASRLGASGRTDTQYF. The DNA of the CDR3 is TGTGCCAGCAGGCTAGGGGCTAGCGGGAGGACAGATACGCAGTATTTT.

This clonotype was seen ten or more times. The chain recombines TRBV6-5 with TRBJ2-1, with a possible D match to TRBD1 (6 bases). The germline gives CDR1 MNHEY, CDR2 SVGAGI. V lost 6 bases and J lost 6, with 12 bases in between. The CDR3 covers 13 residues. The CDR3 reads CASRGPDSNEQFF. Written as DNA, the CDR3 is TGTGCCAGCAGGGGCCCGGACAGCAATGAGCAGTTCTTC.

About this clonotype: This may stem from a read error, because a much larger clone lies one nucleotide away. The gene calls are TRBV4-1 and TRBJ2-1, with D possibly matching TRBD2 (5 bases). The V gene lost 11 bases and the J gene lost 5 bases, with 10 bases spanning the gap. Germline loops: CDR1 MGHRA, CDR2 YSYEKL. The CDR3 totals 11 residues. CDR3 DNA sequence: TGCGCCGGCGGGCGGAACAATGAGCAGTTCTTC. Its translation: CAGGRNNEQFF.

In DNA form, the CDR3 reads TGTGCCATCAGTGTCAACAACAATGAGCAGTTCTTC. This sequence encodes CAISVNNNEQFF. The chain uses TRBV10-3 and TRBJ2-1; the D is unclear. Germline V gene lookup returns CDR1 ENHRY and CDR2 SYGVKD. CDR3 length: 12 residues. V lost 4 bases and J 5 bases, leaving 6 bases between the germline ends.

This clonotype was observed a few times. The chain couples TRBV5-1 to TRBJ2-7; perhaps TRBD1 as D (5 bases). The germline CDR1 and CDR2 sequences are SGHRS and YFSETQ. The CDR3 has 16 residues. V shed 0 bases and J shed 4 bases, with 17 bases lying between them. The CDR3 DNA follows: TGCGCCAGCAGCTTGGCCCCGGGCCAGGGCGATTACGAGCAGTACTTC. This translates into CASSLAPGQGDYEQYF.

Ten or more counts support this clonotype. The CDR3 is CSARLAPNTGELFF. In nucleotides, the CDR3 is TGCAGTGCTAGACTAGCGCCGAACACCGGGGAGCTGTTTTTT. The chain joins TRBV20-1 to TRBJ2-2, with D possibly matching TRBD2 (6 bases). The CDR3 has 14 amino acids. V was shortened by 2 bases and J by 0 bases, with 7 bases between the two germline ends. Germline CDR1 DFQATT, CDR2 SNEGSKA (reference sequence).

This clonotype was seen at least ten times. This chain connects TRBV3-1 to TRBJ1-5, with D possibly being TRBD1 (6 bases). CDR1 is LGHDT, CDR2 YNNKEL, per germline (reference sequence). V lost 5 bases, J lost 0 bases, and 11 bases lay in between. CDR3 length: 15 amino acids. CDR3 sequence: CASSETGYSNQPQHF. CDR3 nucleotide sequence: TGTGCCAGCAGCGAAACAGGGTATAGCAATCAGCCCCAGCATTTT.

At least ten counts were recorded for this clonotype. The chain joins TRBV18 to TRBJ2-7; D may be TRBD1 (6 bases). Germline V CDR1 and CDR2: KGHSH, LQKENI. CDR3 length: 13 amino acids. Trimming pared 6 bases from V and 3 bases from J, leaving 12 bases between. The CDR3 region is CASSQAQGYEQYF. CDR3 in DNA: TGTGCCAGCTCTCAAGCACAGGGCTACGAGCAGTACTTC.

The V call is TRBV20-1, the J call TRBJ1-6; TRBD1 agrees at 7 bases. This CDR3 comprises 16 residues. CDR1 is DFQATT and CDR2 is SNEGSKA in the germline V gene (reference sequence). V shed 4 bases and J 5 bases; nucleotides not matched to a gene: 11. The CDR3 region is CSATLPTGTDNSPLHF. CDR3 DNA: TGCAGTGCTACTCTACCCACCGGGACAGATAATTCACCCCTCCACTTT.

This rearrangement joins TRBV18 to TRBJ1-1; 9 bases fit TRBD1. Germline V CDR1 and CDR2: KGHSH, LQKENI. This CDR3 comprises 16 residues. V dropped 3 bases and J dropped 1; count of bases not matched to a gene: 6. CDR3 in DNA: TGTGCCAGCTCACCGCCCGAGGGACAGGGGAACACTGAAGCTTTCTTT. It codes for CASSPPEGQGNTEAFF.

In its sample, this clonotype was seen many times. The chain has TRBV6-1 and TRBJ2-1; no reliable D call. Germline CDR1 reads MNHNS; CDR2 reads SASEGT. The CDR3 consists of 12 residues. V was shortened by 2 bases and J by 12 bases, with 11 bases between the two germline ends. In nucleotides, the CDR3 is TGTGCCAGCAGTGAATTTGGGTCGGGGCAGTTCTTC. This translates into CASSEFGSGQFF.

The V gene is TRBV5-1, the J gene TRBJ2-3, with 10 bases that match TRBD1. The V gene end was trimmed by 2 bases and the J gene end by 4 bases; junction bases not matched to a gene: 7. CDR1 SGHRS and CDR2 YFSETQ come from the germline V gene. The CDR3 length is 16 residues. The CDR3 bases are TGCGCCAGCAGCTTACTCGGGACAGGGGTGCCAGATACGCAGTATTTT. Its translation is CASSLLGTGVPDTQYF. Supplemented by reference TRBV5-1 and TRBJ2-3, the full variable domain reads KAGVTQTPRYLIKTRGQQVTLSCSPISGHRSVSWYQQTPGQGLQFLFEYFSETQRNKGNFPGRFSGRQFSNSRSEMNVSTLELGDSALYLCASSLLGTGVPDTQYFGPGTRLTVL.

A word on this clonotype: A read error may be the cause here, since a much bigger clone is one base away. The V call is TRBV5-1, the J call TRBJ2-5; tentative D call: TRBD2 (6 bases). The CDR3 loop spans 16 amino acids. The germline V and J ends were trimmed by 2 bases and 2 bases, with 16 bases remaining between them. The germline gives CDR1 SGHRS, CDR2 YFSETQ. The CDR3 DNA is TGCGCCAGCAGCTTCGGACGAGCGGGTGTACAAGAGACCCAGTACTTC. Translation gives CASSFGRAGVQETQYF.

This clonotype was recorded once. Germline and junction disagree at one end, which may indicate a read error. The chain employs TRBV5-1 and TRBJ2-1; TRBD2 matches at 10 bases. The V gene's germline CDR1 is SGHRS and CDR2 YFSETQ. The CDR3 totals 16 residues. DNA for the CDR3: TGCGCCAGCAGCTTGGCGACGAGCGGGAGGGGGAATGAGCGGTTCTTC. This codes for CASSLATSGRGNERFF. The entire variable domain, with the rest obtained from reference TRBV5-1 and TRBJ2-1, is as follows: KAGVTQTPRYLIKTRGQQVTLSCSPISGHRSVSWYQQTPGQGLQFLFEYFSETQRNKGNFPGRFSGRQFSNSRSEMNVSTLELGDSALYLCASSLATSGRGNERFFGPGTRLTVL.

This clonotype was observed many times. The rearrangement links TRBV12-3 or TRBV12-4 to TRBJ2-3; a possible D gene is TRBD1 (6 bases). This CDR3 has 14 amino acids. V was clipped by 10 bases and J by 3 bases, with 17 bases between them. The CDR3 reads CATQDQGRTDTQYF. The CDR3 DNA is TGTGCCACTCAGGACCAGGGGCGGACAGATACGCAGTATTTT.

The chain uses TRBV5-1 and TRBJ2-5; TRBD2 matches at 8 bases. The DNA end lines up better with TRBJ2-7; the J call may be wrong. The CDR3 length is 17 residues. Germline CDR1 is SGHRS and CDR2 is YFSETQ. The CDR3 protein is CASSLGPAGGESYEQYF. The CDR3 coding sequence is TGCGCCAGCAGCTTGGGGCCGGCGGGGGGCGAAAGCTACGAGCAGTACTTC.

This clonotype was counted many times. J is TRBJ2-1 and V is TRBV15; D might be TRBD2 (5 bases). Deletions cut 5 bases from V and 0 bases from J, with 8 bases between. The CDR3 has 14 residues. The germline CDR1 and CDR2 sequences are LNHNV and YYDKDF (reference sequence). CDR3 coding DNA: TGTGCCACCAGCGCTGGGAGCTCCTACAATGAGCAGTTCTTC. The encoded protein is CATSAGSSYNEQFF.